Presented here are 25 T cell receptor beta chains from one specimen sequenced in a study of T cells in Graves' hyperthyroidism and ophthalmopathy. What was amplified from RNA transcripts were TCR beta CDR3 regions. HTBI primers were used for first-round RT-PCR of the TCR CDR3. TCRdb re-analysed the multiplex PCR reads in MiXCR, keeping a single row per CDR3 protein. The repertoire consists of 530,000 or so distinct CDR3 sequences, with over 15% occurring once and the leading ten covering around 17%. Input material: blood. All receptors come from a woman aged 18-29 years with Graves' ophthalmopathy.

The table lists this clonotype with a few counts. The CDR3 spells CASSLFAGENQPQHF. The CDR3 DNA sequence: TGTGCCAGCAGTTTATTTGCAGGGGAAAATCAGCCCCAGCATTTT. This chain joins TRBV12-3 or TRBV12-4 and TRBJ1-5; TRBD1 is a possible D gene (6 bases). This CDR3 has 15 amino acids. V gave up 2 bases and J gave up 4 bases, with 12 bases separating them.

This clonotype occurred a few times. This sequence joins TRBV7-3 and TRBJ2-2; D is possibly TRBD1 (6 bases). The germline gives CDR1 SGHTA, CDR2 FQGTGA. The CDR3 length is 14 residues. Trimming pared 6 bases from V and 3 bases from J, leaving 11 bases between. Here the CDR3 reads CASSTGTDTGELFF. The CDR3 bases are TGTGCCAGCAGTACAGGGACCGACACCGGGGAGCTGTTTTTT.

The chain links TRBV4-1 to TRBJ2-1; 10 nucleotides align to TRBD1. CDR3 size: 16 residues. Germline V gene lookup returns CDR1 MGHRA and CDR2 YSYEKL. Trimming removed 2 bases from V and 5 bases from J; junction bases left unmatched: 6. In nucleotides, the CDR3 is TGCGCCAGCAGCCAACCGAGAGGGACAGGGGACAATGAGCAGTTCTTC. Translation: CASSQPRGTGDNEQFF.

This clonotype has at least ten counts. The DNA of the CDR3 is TGCAGTGCTAGGTGGGCGCAAGAGACCCAGTACTTC. It specifies CSARWAQETQYF. The chain uses TRBV20-1 and TRBJ2-5; D unresolved. This CDR3 contains 12 residues. CDR1 and CDR2 from the germline V gene are DFQATT and SNEGSKA (reference sequence). V lost 3 bases and J 2 bases, leaving 7 bases between the germline ends.

This clonotype appeared many times. This chain links TRBV27 with TRBJ1-6; D may be TRBD1 (5 bases). The germline V gene has CDR1 MNHEY and CDR2 SMNVEV (reference sequence). The length of the CDR3 is 15 residues. Trimming took 4 bases from V and 9 from J, leaving 16 bases between them. This CDR3 is CASSSSRRQGSPLHF. DNA for the CDR3: TGTGCCAGCAGTTCATCAAGACGGCAGGGTTCACCCCTCCACTTT.

This clonotype has only a few counts. The chain is built from TRBV4-2 and TRBJ2-1; TRBD1 might be the D (6 bases). Germline CDR1 and CDR2: LGHNA and YNFKEQ. The V end lost 2 bases, the J end lost 8 bases, and 10 bases lay between the germline ends. This CDR3 has 13 residues. For the CDR3, the DNA is TGTGCCAGCAGCCAACCCCAGGGGTATGAGCAGTTCTTC. It yields the protein CASSQPQGYEQFF.

This clonotype was seen at least ten times. This chain links TRBV3-1 with TRBJ2-7; the match to TRBD2 covers 11 bases. V lost 0 bases to trimming and J lost 2 bases; unmatched junction nucleotides: 6. The length of the CDR3 is 17 residues. Germline loops: CDR1 LGHDT, CDR2 YNNKEL (reference sequence). CDR3 coding DNA: TGTGCCAGCAGCCAAGATTTCCGACTAGCGGGGCCCTACGAGCAGTACTTC. Protein product: CASSQDFRLAGPYEQYF.

The V gene is TRBV29-1, the J gene TRBJ2-7; D remains unclear. The CDR3 has 16 residues. Trimming left V 5 bases short and J 0 bases short, with 20 bases between. Germline CDR1 reads SQVTM; CDR2 reads ANQGSEA. The CDR3 DNA reads TGCAGCGTTCAGCCGGCTATGGCGGCTCGCTCCTACGAGCAGTACTTC. Translating gives CSVQPAMAARSYEQYF.

This chain links TRBV20-1 with TRBJ2-1; D is uncertain. CDR1 is DFQATT, CDR2 SNEGSKA, per germline (reference sequence). The CDR3 sequence is 13 residues long. Trimming left V 8 bases short and J 8 bases short, with 19 bases between. The CDR3 reads CSPTTRSSYEQFF. The CDR3 nucleotides are TGCAGTCCGACAACCAGGTCGAGCTATGAGCAGTTCTTC.

Many counts were recorded for this clonotype. This rearrangement joins TRBV27 to TRBJ2-5; 14 nucleotides agree with TRBD2. The length of the CDR3 is 15 residues. J gave up 6 bases and V 3 bases, and 3 bases lay outside the gene matches. Germline values: CDR1 MNHEY, CDR2 SMNVEV (reference sequence). CDR3 residues: CASSLGTSGSKTQYF. The CDR3 DNA follows: TGTGCCAGCAGTTTGGGGACTAGCGGGAGCAAGACCCAGTACTTC.

Many counts were recorded for this clonotype. This sequence joins TRBV30 and TRBJ1-1, with D possibly being TRBD1 (5 bases). Germline CDR1 GTSNPN, CDR2 SVGIG (reference sequence). The CDR3 is made up of 15 amino acids. With 2 bases removed from V and 4 bases from J, the gap between germline ends came to 17 bases. CDR3 bases: TGTGCCTGGAGTCCCTGGGGGAGGGCGGCCACTGAAGCTTTCTTT. Protein sequence: CAWSPWGRAATEAFF.

The chain employs TRBV30 and TRBJ2-5, with 15 positions matching TRBD2. Trimming at V came to 2 bases and at J to 5 bases, leaving 3 bases not matched to a gene. CDR1 is GTSNPN and CDR2 is SVGIG in the germline V gene (reference sequence). The CDR3 totals 15 residues. The CDR3 bases are TGTGCCTGGAGTCTTGGGACTAGCGGGGGGGAGACCCAGTACTTC. Protein: CAWSLGTSGGETQYF.

The sample holds a few counts of this clonotype. This chain joins TRBV11-1 and TRBJ1-4; a weak D match, TRBD1 (5 bases). CDR3 size: 11 residues. Germline CDR1 and CDR2: SGHAT and FQDESV (reference sequence). Trimming pared 5 bases from V and 13 bases from J, leaving 11 bases between. As DNA, the CDR3 is TGTGCCAGCAGCGAGGGGCGTCGACTGTTTTTT. Residues: CASSEGRRLFF.

The table lists this clonotype with many counts. This rearrangement joins TRBV11-2 to TRBJ2-7; D not certain. Deletions cut 0 bases from V and 2 bases from J, with 8 bases between. This CDR3 region has 14 residues. Germline V CDR1 and CDR2: SGHAT, FQNNGV. The CDR3 is CASSLELAPYEQYF. CDR3 DNA: TGTGCCAGCAGCTTAGAGCTGGCCCCCTACGAGCAGTACTTC.

This clonotype has at least ten counts. A much bigger clone sits one base away, suggesting this may be a read error. This sequence joins TRBV12-3 or TRBV12-4 and TRBJ1-5, with D unresolved. The V gene lost 3 bases and the J gene lost 4 bases, with 13 bases spanning the gap. The length of the CDR3 is 15 residues. The CDR3 loop is CASSFNWEGNQPQHF. In nucleotides, the CDR3 is TGTGCCAGCAGTTTCAATTGGGAGGGAAATCAGCCCCAGCATTTT.

The sample holds one count of this clonotype. A single base separates this from a much larger clone, so it may be a read error. The gene calls are TRBV7-9 and TRBJ1-5; D is unclear. V was cut by 5 bases and J by 6 bases, with 8 bases left in between. This CDR3 has 12 residues. CDR1 is SEHNR and CDR2 is FQNEAQ in the germline V gene (reference sequence). The DNA for the CDR3 is TGTGCCAGCAGCCACGGCGGTCAGCCCCAGCATTTT. This translates into CASSHGGQPQHF. The complete variable domain, with remaining parts taken from reference TRBV7-9 and TRBJ1-5, reads DTGVSQNPRHKITKRGQNVTFRCDPISEHNRLYWYRQTLGQGPEFLTYFQNEAQLEKSRLLSDRFSAERPKGSFSTLEIQRTEQGDSAMYLCASSHGGQPQHFGDGTRLSIL.

The rearrangement joins TRBV30 to TRBJ1-6; 8 nucleotides line up with TRBD1. Losses at the gene ends were 7 bases for V and 2 bases for J; bases not matched to a gene: 7. In germline, CDR1 is GTSNPN, CDR2 SVGIG (reference sequence). The CDR3 covers 15 residues. CDR3 in DNA: TGTGCCTCCGCCGGGACAGGAACCTATAATTCACCCCTCCACTTT. Residues: CASAGTGTYNSPLHF.

Many counts were recorded for this clonotype. J is TRBJ1-5 and V is TRBV2; D unresolved. CDR3 size: 13 residues. The germline V gene encodes CDR1 SNHLY and CDR2 FYNNEI. Deletions cut 4 bases from V and 7 bases from J, with 11 bases between. The DNA for the CDR3 is TGTGCCAGCAGTGTTCGGGGTTGGCAGCCCCAGCATTTT. It is translated as CASSVRGWQPQHF. The whole variable domain, remainder taken from reference TRBV2 and TRBJ1-5, is EPEVTQTPSHQVTQMGQEVILRCVPISNHLYFYWYRQILGQKVEFLVSFYNNEISEKSEIFDDQFSVERPDGSNFTLKIRSTKLEDSAMYFCASSVRGWQPQHFGDGTRLSIL.

A few counts support this clonotype. The rearrangement links TRBV6-1 to TRBJ1-1; the D is unclear. V was pared by 5 bases and J by 3 bases, with 19 bases between. The CDR3 covers 16 residues. CDR1 and CDR2 from the germline V gene are MNHNS and SASEGT. The CDR3 protein is CASSNRGATRDTEAFF. As DNA, the CDR3 is TGTGCCAGCAGTAACCGGGGAGCCACACGGGACACTGAAGCTTTCTTT.

This clonotype turned up a few times. The rearrangement joins TRBV6-1 to TRBJ2-3; 13 bases fit TRBD2. Unmatched junction bases numbered 6, after V lost 5 bases and J lost 1 base. This CDR3 is 17 amino acids long. Germline CDR1 reads MNHNS; CDR2 reads SASEGT. CDR3 sequence: CASSRTSGGLRTDTQYF. CDR3 nucleotides: TGTGCCAGCAGTCGGACTAGCGGGGGCCTACGCACAGATACGCAGTATTTT.

This clonotype was picked up a small number of times. The chain carries TRBV5-1 and TRBJ2-7; D unresolved. Germline loops: CDR1 SGHRS, CDR2 YFSETQ. With 0 bases removed from V and 0 bases from J, the gap between germline ends came to 13 bases. The CDR3 loop spans 16 amino acids. This CDR3 reads CASSLDGFGSSYEQYF. The CDR3 nucleotides are TGCGCCAGCAGCTTGGACGGGTTCGGTAGCTCCTACGAGCAGTACTTC.

This clonotype was seen at least ten times. The rearrangement uses TRBV3-1 and TRBJ1-6, with D unresolved. The V gene lost 5 bases and the J gene lost 4 bases, with 9 bases spanning the gap. This CDR3 comprises 14 residues. Germline V gene sequence: CDR1 LGHDT, CDR2 YNNKEL (reference sequence). The CDR3 nucleotides are TGTGCCAGCAGCTCGATGAGGTATAATTCACCCCTCCACTTT. It specifies CASSSMRYNSPLHF. Looking up the rest from reference TRBV3-1 and TRBJ1-6 gives the full variable domain: DTAVSQTPKYLVTQMGNDKSIKCEQNLGHDTMYWYKQDSKKFLKIMFSYNNKELIINETVPNRFSPKSPDKAHLNLHINSLELGDSAVYFCASSSMRYNSPLHFGNGTRLTVT.

This clonotype was seen a few times. The chain recombines TRBV19 with TRBJ2-7; 12 bases match TRBD1. CDR1 is LNHDA, CDR2 SQIVND, per germline (reference sequence). CDR3 length equals 18 residues. V dropped 5 bases and J dropped 2; count of bases not matched to a gene: 13. CDR3 protein: CASSGGTGGEGGPYEQYF. The DNA of the CDR3 is TGTGCCAGTAGTGGAGGGACAGGGGGCGAGGGAGGCCCCTACGAGCAGTACTTC.

There are many counts of this clonotype. The chain carries TRBV2 and TRBJ2-7; D gene uncertain. The CDR3 spans 15 residues. V lost 0 bases, J lost 2 bases, and 11 bases lay in between. CDR1 is SNHLY, CDR2 FYNNEI, per germline. CDR3 in DNA: TGTGCCAGCAGTGAAGCCCCAGCGAGTACCTACGAGCAGTACTTC. Its protein product is CASSEAPASTYEQYF.

This clonotype was counted ten times or more. This chain links TRBV7-3 with TRBJ2-1; TRBD2 aligns across 8 bases. Losses at the gene ends were 2 bases for V and 5 bases for J; bases not matched to a gene: 5. This CDR3 is 15 amino acids long. Germline V lookup: CDR1 SGHTA, CDR2 FQGTGA. The CDR3 reads CASSLFGGADNEQFF. CDR3 coding DNA: TGTGCCAGCAGCTTATTCGGGGGGGCAGACAATGAGCAGTTCTTC. Drawing the rest from reference TRBV7-3 and TRBJ2-1, the complete variable domain is GAGVSQTPSNKVTEKGKYVELRCDPISGHTALYWYRQSLGQGPEFLIYFQGTGAADDSGLPNDRFFAVRPEGSVSTLKIQRTERGDSAVYLCASSLFGGADNEQFFGPGTRLTVL.